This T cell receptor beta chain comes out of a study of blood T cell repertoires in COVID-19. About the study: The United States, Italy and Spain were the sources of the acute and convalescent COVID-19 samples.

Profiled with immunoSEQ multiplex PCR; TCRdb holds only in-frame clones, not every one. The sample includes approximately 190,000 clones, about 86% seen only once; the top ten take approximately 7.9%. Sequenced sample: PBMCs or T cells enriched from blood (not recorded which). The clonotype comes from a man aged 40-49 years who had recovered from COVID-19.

The CDR3 protein is CATSRDITGNQPQHF. Here the CDR3 DNA reads TGTGCCACCAGCAGAGATATTACAGGCAATCAGCCCCAGCATTTT. The chain recombines TRBV15 with TRBJ1-5; D uncertain. Germline CDR1 reads LNHNV; CDR2 reads YYDKDF (reference sequence). There are 15 residues in the CDR3. Between the trimmed V and J ends, which lost 0 bases and 2 bases, there was a span of 8 bases.